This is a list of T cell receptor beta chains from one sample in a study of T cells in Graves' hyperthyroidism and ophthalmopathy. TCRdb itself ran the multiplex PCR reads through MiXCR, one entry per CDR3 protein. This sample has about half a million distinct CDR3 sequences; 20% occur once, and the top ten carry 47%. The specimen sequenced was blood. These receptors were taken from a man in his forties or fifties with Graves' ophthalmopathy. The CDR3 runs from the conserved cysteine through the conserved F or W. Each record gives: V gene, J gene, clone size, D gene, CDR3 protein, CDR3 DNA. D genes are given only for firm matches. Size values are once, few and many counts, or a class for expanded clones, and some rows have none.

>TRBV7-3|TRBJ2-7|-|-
CASSFNKGPYEQYF
TGTGCCAGCAGCTTTAATAAGGGGCCCTACGAGCAGTACTTC
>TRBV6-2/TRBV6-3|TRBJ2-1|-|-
CATGRYNEQFF
TGTGCTACAGGGCGGTACAATGAGCAGTTCTTC
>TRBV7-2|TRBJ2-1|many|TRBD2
CASSPRTRSVYNEQFF
TGTGCCAGCAGCCCTCGGACTAGATCGGTTTACAATGAGCAGTTCTTC
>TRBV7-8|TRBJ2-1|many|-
CASSFVWSPNEQFF
TGTGCCAGCAGCTTTGTGTGGAGCCCCAATGAGCAGTTCTTC
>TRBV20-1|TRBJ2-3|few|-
CSALRMSDTQYF
TGCAGTGCCCTTCGCATGTCAGATACGCAGTATTTT
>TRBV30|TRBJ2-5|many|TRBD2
CAWSVQAGERETQYF
TGTGCCTGGAGTGTCCAAGCGGGGGAGAGGGAGACCCAGTACTTC
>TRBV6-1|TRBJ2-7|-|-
CASSSLGDSPYEQYF
TGTGCCAGCAGTAGTTTGGGTGACAGCCCCTACGAGCAGTACTTC
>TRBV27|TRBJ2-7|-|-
CASSLSGVNEQYF
TGTGCCAGCAGTTTATCGGGAGTTAACGAGCAGTACTTC
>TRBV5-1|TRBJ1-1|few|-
CASSLDLGAEAFF
TGCGCCAGCAGCTTGGACTTGGGGGCTGAAGCTTTCTTT
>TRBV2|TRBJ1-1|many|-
CASSERRWNTEAFF
TGTGCCAGCAGTGAAAGGCGATGGAACACTGAAGCTTTCTTT
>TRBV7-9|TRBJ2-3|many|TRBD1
CASSPTGDLTDTQYF
TGTGCCAGCAGCCCGACAGGGGACCTCACAGATACGCAGTATTTT
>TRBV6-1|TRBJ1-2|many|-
CASSELGEGIGYTF
TGTGCCAGCAGTGAATTGGGTGAGGGCATTGGCTACACCTTC
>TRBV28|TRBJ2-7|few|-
CASSTRQQQYF
TGTGCCAGCAGTACCCGACAGCAGCAGTACTTC
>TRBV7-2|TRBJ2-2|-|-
CASSSGRFNTGELFF
TGTGCCAGCAGCTCCGGGCGCTTTAACACCGGGGAGCTGTTTTTT
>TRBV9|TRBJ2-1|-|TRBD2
CASSSSGSSSNEQFF
TGTGCCAGCAGCTCTAGCGGGAGCTCGTCCAATGAGCAGTTCTTC
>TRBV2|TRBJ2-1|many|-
CASSATALYNEQFF
TGTGCCAGCAGTGCCACAGCGTTATACAATGAGCAGTTCTTC
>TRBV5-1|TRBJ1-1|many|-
CASSTNVPNTEAFF
TGCGCCAGCAGCACAAACGTCCCGAACACTGAAGCTTTCTTT
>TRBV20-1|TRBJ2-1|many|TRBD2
CSASSGVSYNEQFF
TGCAGTGCTAGTAGCGGGGTCTCCTACAATGAGCAGTTCTTC
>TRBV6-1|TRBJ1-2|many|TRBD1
CASSDPLGQPLYGYTF
TGTGCCAGCAGTGACCCATTGGGACAGCCCCTCTATGGCTACACCTTC
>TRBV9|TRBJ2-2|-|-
CASSPHMTPGELFF
TGTGCCAGCAGCCCCCACATGACGCCCGGGGAGCTGTTTTTT
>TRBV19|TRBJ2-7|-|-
CASSSDLHSSYEQYF
TGTGCCAGTAGTTCGGACTTACATAGCTCCTACGAGCAGTACTTC
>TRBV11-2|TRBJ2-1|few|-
CASSLDLVRVEQFF
TGTGCCAGCAGCTTAGATCTAGTTAGGGTTGAGCAGTTCTTC
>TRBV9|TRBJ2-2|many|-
CASRLAANTGELFF
TGTGCCTCCCGGTTAGCCGCGAACACCGGGGAGCTGTTTTTT
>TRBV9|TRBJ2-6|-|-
CASSVSDSGANVLTF
TGTGCCAGCAGCGTATCCGACTCTGGGGCCAACGTCCTGACTTTC
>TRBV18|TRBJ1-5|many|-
CASSPYSGDQPQHF
TGTGCCAGCTCACCATACTCAGGGGACCAGCCCCAGCATTTT
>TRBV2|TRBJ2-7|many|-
CATSFFPGLFSYEQYF
TGTGCCACCTCTTTTTTCCCGGGACTGTTTTCCTACGAGCAGTACTTC
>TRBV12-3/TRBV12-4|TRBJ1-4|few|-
CASTGTNEKLFF
TGTGCCAGCACGGGTACTAATGAAAAACTGTTTTTT
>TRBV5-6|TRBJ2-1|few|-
CASSLWGSYEQFF
TGTGCCAGCAGCTTGTGGGGTTCCTATGAGCAGTTCTTC
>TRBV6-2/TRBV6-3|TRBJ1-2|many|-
CASSEDIRGGHGYTF
TGTGCCAGCAGTGAGGATATCCGCGGGGGACATGGCTACACCTTC
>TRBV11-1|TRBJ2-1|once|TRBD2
CASSPGTSRTNEQFF
TGTGCCAGCAGCCCAGGGACTAGCCGGACCAATGAGCAGTTCTTC
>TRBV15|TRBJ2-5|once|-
CATSRGGRLVVETQYF
TGTGCCACCAGCAGAGGAGGCCGGCTAGTGGTTGAGACCCAGTACTTC
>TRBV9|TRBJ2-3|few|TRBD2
CASSTGLAGATDTQYF
TGTGCCAGCAGCACGGGACTAGCGGGGGCCACAGATACGCAGTATTTT
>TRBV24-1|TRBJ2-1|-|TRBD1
CATSDPTGNSYNEQFF
TGTGCCACCAGTGATCCGACAGGGAACTCCTACAATGAGCAGTTCTTC
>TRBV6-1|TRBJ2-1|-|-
CASSHGLMQGNEQFF
TGTGCCAGCAGTCATGGACTAATGCAGGGGAATGAGCAGTTCTTC
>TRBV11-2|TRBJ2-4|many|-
CASRGRHIQYF
TGTGCCAGCAGGGGCCGACACATTCAGTACTTC
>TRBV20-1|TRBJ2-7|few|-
CSARDLRTSTYEQYF
TGCAGTGCTAGAGATCTAAGGACATCTACCTACGAGCAGTACTTC
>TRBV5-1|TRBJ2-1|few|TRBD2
CASSLSTSGGAHEQFF
TGCGCCAGCAGCTTATCAACTAGCGGGGGGGCCCATGAGCAGTTCTTC